These 27 T cell receptor beta chains share one sample of origin, sequenced in a study of blood T cell repertoires in COVID-19. Method: immunoSEQ multiplex PCR; TCRdb's copy keeps in-frame clones and lacks some. This table holds a few hundred thousand clones, approximately 79% found once. The sample taken for sequencing was PBMCs or T cells enriched from blood (not recorded which). The receptors here all came from a man aged 25-45 years with acute COVID-19.

This clone appeared once. The junction and the germline gene differ at one end; a read error may be behind it. The J gene is TRBJ2-1, the V gene TRBV5-1; 15 nucleotides match TRBD2. This CDR3 is 19 amino acids long. The germline V gene encodes CDR1 SGHRS and CDR2 YFSETQ. CDR3 sequence: CASSPGLAGGLSSYNEQFF. CDR3 bases: TGTGCCAGCAGCCCCGGACTAGCGGGAGGGCTCTCGTCCTACAATGAGCAGTTCTTC.

This clone was counted between two and nine times. This rearrangement joins TRBV19 to TRBJ2-2; perhaps TRBD1 as D (5 bases). CDR1 and CDR2 from the germline V gene are LNHDA and SQIVND (reference sequence). The CDR3 is made up of 15 amino acids. Trimming cost V 5 bases and J 0 bases, with 10 bases left between them. Here the CDR3 DNA reads TGTGCCAGTAGTCCACAGGTAACGAACACCGGGGAGCTGTTTTTT. Protein product: CASSPQVTNTGELFF.

This CDR3 is CASSEKGGWNQPQHF. In DNA form, the CDR3 reads TGTGCCAGCAGTGAAAAGGGAGGGTGGAATCAGCCCCAGCATTTT. The J gene is TRBJ1-5, the V gene TRBV6-1; D unclear. V gave up 2 bases and J gave up 4 bases, with 12 bases separating them. The CDR3 length is 15 residues. CDR1 and CDR2 (germline): MNHNS, SASEGT.

The chain joins TRBV4-2 to TRBJ2-1; 14 bases fit TRBD2. The V segment lost 0 bases and the J segment 11 bases; nucleotides outside the gene matches: 9. CDR1 and CDR2 (germline): LGHNA, YNFKEQ. The length of the CDR3 is 17 residues. CDR3 nucleotides: TGTGCCAGCAGCCAAGACCCCGGACTAGCGGGAGGCCCGAAGCAGTTCTTC. Its protein product is CASSQDPGLAGGPKQFF.

This clone was picked up one time. The chain links TRBV7-9 to TRBJ2-7; D ambiguous. The CDR3 is 11 amino acids. V was cut by 5 bases and J by 6 bases, with 8 bases left in between. Germline V gene lookup returns CDR1 SEHNR and CDR2 FQNEAQ (reference sequence). In nucleotides, the CDR3 is TGTGCCAGCAGCATTACGGGCGAGCAGTACGTC. Its translation is CASSITGEQYV.

This clone occurred a few times. The chain combines TRBV5-1 with TRBJ2-7; possible D gene TRBD2, 5 bases. This CDR3 comprises 15 residues. The germline V and J ends were trimmed by 4 bases and 1 base, with 15 bases remaining between them. The V gene's germline CDR1 is SGHRS and CDR2 YFSETQ. In DNA form, the CDR3 reads TGCGCCAGCAGCCTGGAGGCGGTCGGTTCCTACGAGCAGTACGTC. It translates to CASSLEAVGSYEQYV.

Written as DNA, the CDR3 is TGTGCCAGCAGCTTGCAGGGGCGTCAAGGAACACCCCTCCACTTT. It is translated as CASSLQGRQGTPLHF. The J gene is TRBJ1-6, the V gene TRBV5-5; D perhaps matches TRBD1 (6 bases). The germline V and J ends were trimmed by 1 base and 11 bases, with 16 bases remaining between them. Germline V gives CDR1 SGHKS, CDR2 YYEKEE (reference sequence). The CDR3 loop spans 15 amino acids.

The rearrangement joins TRBV25-1 to TRBJ1-1; 8 nucleotides agree with TRBD1. The CDR3 is 15 amino acids. CDR1 MGHDK and CDR2 SYGVNS come from the germline V gene. Germline trimming cut 4 bases from V and 1 base from J; bases unmatched to any gene: 5. This CDR3 is CASSATDRGNTEAFF. As DNA, the CDR3 is TGTGCCAGCAGTGCCACAGACAGGGGGAACACTGAAGCTTTCTTT.

The chain links TRBV4-3 to TRBJ2-2; weak D call: TRBD1 (5 bases). CDR1 is LGHNA, CDR2 YSLEER, per germline. CDR3 size: 15 residues. Between the trimmed V and J ends, which lost 0 bases and 7 bases, there was a span of 12 bases. CDR3 in amino acids: CASSQDSTVYGELFF. The CDR3 nucleotides read TGCGCCAGCAGCCAAGATTCGACAGTGTACGGGGAGCTGTTTTTT.

This clone turned up a few times. The chain carries TRBV9 and TRBJ2-6; D is unclear. V was trimmed by 3 bases and J by 0 bases, leaving 4 bases between them. The CDR3 runs 14 residues. Germline lookup yields CDR1 SGDLS and CDR2 YYNGEE. CDR3: CASSAVSGANVLTF. DNA for the CDR3: TGTGCCAGCAGCGCGGTCTCTGGGGCCAACGTCCTGACTTTC.

This clone came up once. V gene TRBV18 combines with J gene TRBJ1-5, with 9 bases aligning to TRBD1. In germline, CDR1 is KGHSH, CDR2 LQKENI. CDR3 length: 14 residues. The J segment lost 11 bases and the V segment lost 1 base, leaving 6 bases of the junction unmatched. CDR3 loop: CASSPRQGEGAQHF. CDR3 bases: TGTGCCAGCTCACCACGACAGGGGGAGGGAGCCCAGCATTTT. The entire variable domain, with the rest obtained from reference TRBV18 and TRBJ1-5, is as follows: NAGVMQNPRHLVRRRGQEARLRCSPMKGHSHVYWYRQLPEEGLKFMVYLQKENIIDESGMPKERFSAEFPKEGPSILRIQQVVRGDSAAYFCASSPRQGEGAQHFGDGTRLSIL.

J is TRBJ2-7 and V is TRBV27; 8 nucleotides match TRBD1. The CDR3 is 13 amino acids. The germline CDR1 and CDR2 sequences are MNHEY and SMNVEV (reference sequence). The junction had 5 bases not matched to a gene; V was cut back by 5 bases and J by 5 bases. In DNA form, the CDR3 reads TGTGCCAGCAGTACAGGGGGACTTAACGAGCAGTACGTC. Translated, it gives CASSTGGLNEQYV.

This clone was observed once. The chain couples TRBV14 to TRBJ2-1; D is possibly TRBD2 (5 bases). The CDR3 spans 14 residues. Germline V gene data show CDR1 as SGHDN and CDR2 as FVKESK. Trimming shortened V by 0 bases and J by 8 bases, and 11 bases separated the two germline ends. The chain's CDR3 is CASSQDLDSHEQFF. As DNA, the CDR3 is TGTGCCAGCAGCCAAGATTTGGACTCCCATGAGCAGTTCTTC.

The chain employs TRBV15 and TRBJ2-7; perhaps TRBD1 as D (5 bases). The CDR3 has 13 residues. Germline loops: CDR1 LNHNV, CDR2 YYDKDF (reference sequence). The V end lost 5 bases, the J end lost 9 bases, and 17 bases lay between the germline ends. CDR3: CATSGRSPQGQYV. The CDR3 region has the DNA TGTGCCACCAGCGGCCGGTCTCCCCAGGGGCAGTACGTC.

In this sample, this clone turned up a few times. The CDR3 nucleotides read TGTGCCAGCGGTGCCCCCCCCGGGAGGACCCAGCATTTT. Its translation: CASGAPPGRTQHF. V usage is TRBV28 and J usage is TRBJ1-5; no firm D call. From germline, CDR1 is MDHEN and CDR2 SYDVKM. The CDR3 spans 13 residues. V lost 8 bases to trimming and J lost 11 bases, with 19 bases between them.

This chain links TRBV6-5 with TRBJ1-1; no definite D call. Trimming removed 2 bases at V and 4 bases at J, with 8 bases between. This CDR3 has 13 residues. Germline CDR1 MNHEY, CDR2 SVGAGI. In nucleotides, the CDR3 is TGTGCCAGCAGTTACGGGCAGACCACTGAAGCTTTCTTT. This translates into CASSYGQTTEAFF.

The V gene is TRBV6-5, the J gene TRBJ1-1, with a possible D match to TRBD1 (6 bases). This CDR3 comprises 15 residues. Looked up from germline, CDR1 is MNHEY and CDR2 is SVGAGI. Trimming removed 6 bases from V and 1 base from J, with 15 bases in between. The DNA for the CDR3 is TGTGCCAGCAGACCCTTCGACAGGTGGAACACTGAAGCTTTCTTT. It is translated as CASRPFDRWNTEAFF.

V is TRBV6-1 and J is TRBJ1-2; TRBD1 matches at 8 bases. V dropped 2 bases and J dropped 0; count of bases not matched to a gene: 2. Germline V gives CDR1 MNHNS, CDR2 SASEGT. The CDR3 extends over 15 amino acids. CDR3 amino acids: CASSEWTGPNYGYTF. The CDR3 nucleotides read TGTGCCAGCAGTGAATGGACAGGGCCTAACTATGGCTACACCTTC.

This clone was seen ten or more times. The V call is TRBV27, the J call TRBJ1-1; D not resolved. Trimming removed 8 bases from V and 4 bases from J, with 23 bases in between. Germline CDR1 is MNHEY and CDR2 is SMNVEV (reference sequence). CDR3 length equals 16 residues. The CDR3 DNA reads as TGTGCCAGCCGCATGCGTGGGCAGGAACGATTCACTGAAGCTTTCTTT. Translated: CASRMRGQERFTEAFF.

The J gene is TRBJ1-1, the V gene TRBV15, with TRBD1 identical over 9 bases. The CDR3 totals 14 residues. The V gene end was trimmed by 9 bases and the J gene end by 6 bases; junction bases not matched to a gene: 11. The germline V gene encodes CDR1 LNHNV and CDR2 YYDKDF (reference sequence). The CDR3 is CATQTGTGRSEAFF. The CDR3 region has the DNA TGTGCCACTCAAACCGGGACAGGGCGTTCTGAAGCTTTCTTT.

The chain recombines TRBV16 with TRBJ1-5; 8 nucleotides match TRBD1. With 0 bases clipped from V and 2 bases from J, the junction kept 3 bases outside the gene matches. Germline V gene sequence: CDR1 KGHSY, CDR2 FQNENV. The CDR3 is 16 residues long. This CDR3 reads CASSQSTGVGNQPQHF. CDR3 in DNA: TGTGCCAGCAGCCAATCGACAGGGGTCGGCAATCAGCCCCAGCATTTT.

CDR3 sequence reads: CASSQGVGGSMNEQFF. As DNA, the CDR3 is TGTGCCAGCAGCCAAGGGGTTGGGGGGTCAATGAATGAGCAGTTCTTC. The chain combines TRBV3-1 (or the pseudogene TRBV3-2) with TRBJ2-1; TRBD2 is a possible D gene (6 bases). The germline V gene encodes CDR1 LGHDT and CDR2 YNNKEL (reference sequence). Deletions cut 1 base from V and 7 bases from J, with 17 bases between. CDR3 length equals 16 residues.

This chain uses TRBV4-2 with TRBJ1-5; 8 nucleotides align to TRBD1. With 4 bases clipped from V and 4 bases from J, the junction kept 9 bases outside the gene matches. Germline V CDR1 and CDR2: LGHNA, YNFKEQ. The CDR3 consists of 16 residues. This CDR3 is CASSRGTTGDNQPQHF. In DNA, the CDR3 is TGTGCCAGCAGCCGAGGGACGACAGGGGATAATCAGCCCCAGCATTTT.

J is TRBJ1-2 and V is TRBV9; D is perhaps TRBD1 (5 bases). V shed 4 bases and J shed 4 bases, with 14 bases lying between them. CDR3 size: 14 residues. In germline, CDR1 is SGDLS, CDR2 YYNGEE. The DNA for the CDR3 is TGTGCCAGCAGCCTCGAAGGGGCTAGCTATGGCTACACCTTC. It codes for CASSLEGASYGYTF.

This chain connects TRBV9 to TRBJ1-3; possibly TRBD1 for D (6 bases). Trimming pared 6 bases from V and 0 bases from J, leaving 10 bases between. Per germline, CDR1 SGDLS and CDR2 YYNGEE. This CDR3 is built from 14 residues. The CDR3 spells CASTADSSGNTIYF. CDR3 coding DNA: TGTGCCAGCACCGCGGACAGCTCTGGAAACACCATATATTTT. Using reference TRBV9 and TRBJ1-3 for the parts outside the CDR3, the full variable domain is DSGVTQTPKHLITATGQRVTLRCSPRSGDLSVYWYQQSLDQGLQFLIQYYNGEERAKGNILERFSAQQFPDLHSELNLSSLELGDSALYFCASTADSSGNTIYFGEGSWLTVV.

The gene calls are TRBV6-1 and TRBJ1-5; no reliable D call. This CDR3 spans 12 amino acids. The germline V gene has CDR1 MNHNS and CDR2 SASEGT. V lost 4 bases, J lost 7 bases, and 8 bases lay in between. Here the CDR3 DNA reads TGTGCCAGCAGTGTAGCGGGCCAGCCCCAGCATTTT. It specifies CASSVAGQPQHF.

The V call is TRBV29-1, the J call TRBJ2-1; 9 bases fit TRBD2. The CDR3 sequence is 14 residues long. V lost 7 bases and J lost 6; bases outside the gene matches: 10. CDR1 and CDR2 from the germline V gene are SQVTM and ANQGSEA. The CDR3 reads CSARAGGGANEQFF. Here the CDR3 DNA reads TGCAGCGCCCGAGCGGGCGGGGGGGCCAATGAGCAGTTCTTC.